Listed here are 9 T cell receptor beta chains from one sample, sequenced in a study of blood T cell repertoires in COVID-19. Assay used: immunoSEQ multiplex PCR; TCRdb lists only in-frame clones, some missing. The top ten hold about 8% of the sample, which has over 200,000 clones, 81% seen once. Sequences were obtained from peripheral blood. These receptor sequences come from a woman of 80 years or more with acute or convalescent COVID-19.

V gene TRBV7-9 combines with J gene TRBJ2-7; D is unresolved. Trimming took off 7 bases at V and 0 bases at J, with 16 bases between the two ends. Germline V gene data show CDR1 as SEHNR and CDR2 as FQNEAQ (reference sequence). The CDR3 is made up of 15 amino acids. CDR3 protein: CASTFEALSSYEQYF. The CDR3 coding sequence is TGTGCCAGCACCTTCGAAGCCCTAAGCTCCTACGAGCAGTACTTC.

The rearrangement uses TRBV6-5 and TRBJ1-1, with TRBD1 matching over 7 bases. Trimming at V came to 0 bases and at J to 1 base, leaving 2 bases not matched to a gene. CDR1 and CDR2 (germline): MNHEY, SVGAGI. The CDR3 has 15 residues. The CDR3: CASSYSPGGNTEAFF. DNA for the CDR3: TGTGCCAGCAGTTACTCTCCAGGGGGGAACACTGAAGCTTTCTTT.

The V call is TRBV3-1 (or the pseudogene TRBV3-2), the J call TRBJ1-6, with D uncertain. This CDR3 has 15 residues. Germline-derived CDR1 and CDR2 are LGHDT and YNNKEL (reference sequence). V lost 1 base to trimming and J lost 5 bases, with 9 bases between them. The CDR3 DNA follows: TGTGCCAGCAGCCAAGGAAACGGAGATAATTCACCCCTCCACTTT. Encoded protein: CASSQGNGDNSPLHF.

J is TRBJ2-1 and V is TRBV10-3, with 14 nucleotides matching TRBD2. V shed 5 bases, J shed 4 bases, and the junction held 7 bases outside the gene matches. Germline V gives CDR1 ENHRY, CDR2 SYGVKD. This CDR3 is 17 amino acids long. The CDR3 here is CAISQGLAGEIYNEQFF. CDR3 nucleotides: TGTGCCATCAGTCAGGGACTAGCGGGAGAGATATACAATGAGCAGTTCTTC.

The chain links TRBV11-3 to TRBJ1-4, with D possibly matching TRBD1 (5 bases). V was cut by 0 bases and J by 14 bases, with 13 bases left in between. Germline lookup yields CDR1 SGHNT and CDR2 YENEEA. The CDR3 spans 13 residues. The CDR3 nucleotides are TGTGCCAGCAGCTTAGACCCGGGGGGGATCCTGTTTTTT. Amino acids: CASSLDPGGILFF.

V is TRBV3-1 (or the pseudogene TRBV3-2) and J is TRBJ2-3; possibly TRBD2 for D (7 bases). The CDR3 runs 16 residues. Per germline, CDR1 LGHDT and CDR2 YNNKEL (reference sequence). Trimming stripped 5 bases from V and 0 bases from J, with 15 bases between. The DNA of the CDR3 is TGTGCCAGCAGCTGGGGGGGCGGGGCTAGCACAGATACGCAGTATTTT. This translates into CASSWGGGASTDTQYF.

CDR3 region: CASTPGYTEAFF. CDR3 nucleotides: TGTGCCAGCACCCCGGGGTACACTGAAGCTTTCTTT. The chain has TRBV12-3 or TRBV12-4 and TRBJ1-1; no reliable D call. The CDR3 totals 12 residues. V dropped 7 bases and J dropped 3 bases, with 9 bases sitting between them.

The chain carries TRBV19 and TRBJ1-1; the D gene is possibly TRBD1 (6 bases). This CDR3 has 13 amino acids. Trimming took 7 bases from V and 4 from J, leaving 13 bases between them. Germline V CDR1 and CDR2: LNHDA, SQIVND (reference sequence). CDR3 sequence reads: CASTTQGSTEAFF. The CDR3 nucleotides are TGTGCCAGTACCACTCAGGGGTCCACTGAAGCTTTCTTT.

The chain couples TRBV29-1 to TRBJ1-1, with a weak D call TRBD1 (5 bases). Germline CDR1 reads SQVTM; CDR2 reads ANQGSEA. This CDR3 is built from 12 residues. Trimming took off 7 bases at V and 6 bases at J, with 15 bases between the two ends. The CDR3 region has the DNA TGCAGCGGGAGGGACCACAGAGCTGAAGCTTTCTTT. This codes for CSGRDHRAEAFF.